The 27 T cell receptor beta chains below all came from one sample that was sequenced in a study of technical replicates of blood from a handful of donors. Sequencing used immunoSEQ multiplex PCR; TCRdb keeps in-frame clones, though not all of them. The table lists 68,000 or so clones, roughly 92% of them singletons. The specimen was T cells isolated from PBMCs. The receptors stem from a human donor in good health.

This clone was detected only once. V is TRBV11-3 and J is TRBJ2-7, with 8 nucleotides matching TRBD2. The trim removed 9 bases at V and 0 bases at J, leaving 10 bases unmatched. CDR1 and CDR2 (germline): SGHNT, YENEEA. The CDR3 covers 15 residues. This CDR3 reads CARPYSGSSSYEQYF. The CDR3 nucleotides are TGTGCCAGACCCTACAGCGGGAGTAGCTCCTACGAGCAGTACTTC. Using reference TRBV11-3 and TRBJ2-7 for the parts outside the CDR3, the full variable domain is EAGVVQSPRYKIIEKKQPVAFWCNPISGHNTLYWYLQNLGQGPELLIRYENEEAVDDSQLPKDRFSAERLKGVDSTLKIQPAELGDSAVYLCARPYSGSSSYEQYFGPGTRLTVT.

The chain has TRBV29-1 and TRBJ2-7; D gene unclear. The CDR3 contains 13 residues. Trimming pared 4 bases from V and 2 bases from J, leaving 12 bases between. CDR1 SQVTM and CDR2 ANQGSEA come from the germline V gene. The chain's CDR3 is CSVVTVRTYEQYF. CDR3 DNA: TGCAGCGTTGTTACCGTCAGGACCTACGAGCAGTACTTC.

This clone was observed once. J is TRBJ1-1 and V is TRBV7-6, with D unclear. The CDR3 contains 14 residues. Germline CDR1 reads SGHVS; CDR2 reads FNYEAQ. The V gene lost 5 bases and the J gene lost 4 bases, with 14 bases spanning the gap. DNA for the CDR3: TGTGCCAGCAGCCTAAGAAGCCCTTCCACTGAAGCTTTCTTT. Translated: CASSLRSPSTEAFF.

The chain links TRBV28 to TRBJ1-2, with TRBD1 as a possible D gene (6 bases). CDR1 and CDR2 (germline): MDHEN, SYDVKM. This CDR3 is built from 13 residues. Trimming left V 11 bases short and J 8 bases short, with 21 bases between. CDR3 loop: CACKGEPLGGYTF. The CDR3 nucleotides read TGTGCCTGCAAGGGGGAACCTCTAGGAGGCTACACCTTC.

This clone was observed a few times. This chain joins TRBV29-1 and TRBJ1-1, with D perhaps TRBD1 (5 bases). The CDR3 covers 13 residues. Trimming left V 5 bases short and J 6 bases short, with 16 bases between. Germline V gene data show CDR1 as SQVTM and CDR2 as ANQGSEA. CDR3 sequence reads: CSVLTGVRPEAFF. The DNA for the CDR3 is TGCAGCGTTCTCACAGGAGTCCGACCTGAAGCTTTCTTT.

The chain is built from TRBV9 and TRBJ1-3; TRBD1 matches 7 bases. The germline V gene encodes CDR1 SGDLS and CDR2 YYNGEE. The CDR3 is made up of 13 amino acids. V dropped 5 bases and J dropped 7; count of bases not matched to a gene: 6. CDR3 loop: CASSDYRGNTIYF. The CDR3 coding sequence is TGTGCCAGCAGTGACTACAGGGGTAACACCATATATTTT. Variable domain in full (rest from reference TRBV9 and TRBJ1-3): DSGVTQTPKHLITATGQRVTLRCSPRSGDLSVYWYQQSLDQGLQFLIQYYNGEERAKGNILERFSAQQFPDLHSELNLSSLELGDSALYFCASSDYRGNTIYFGEGSWLTVV.

The rearrangement links TRBV12-5 to TRBJ2-1; TRBD2 matches 12 bases. V dropped 6 bases and J dropped 4; count of bases not matched to a gene: 7. CDR1 and CDR2 (germline): LGHNT, FRNRAP. This CDR3 comprises 16 residues. This chain's CDR3 is CASGGRTSGTYNEQFF. In DNA, the CDR3 is TGTGCTAGTGGGGGGAGGACTAGCGGGACTTACAATGAGCAGTTCTTC. Supplemented by reference TRBV12-5 and TRBJ2-1, the full variable domain reads DARVTQTPRHKVTEMGQEVTMRCQPILGHNTVFWYRQTMMQGLELLAYFRNRAPLDDSGMPKDRFSAEMPDATLATLKIQPSEPRDSAVYFCASGGRTSGTYNEQFFGPGTRLTVL.

J is TRBJ2-2 and V is TRBV29-1; no firm D call. Germline lookup yields CDR1 SQVTM and CDR2 ANQGSEA. The CDR3 is 12 residues long. V was shortened by 4 bases and J by 3 bases, with 6 bases between the two germline ends. CDR3 amino acids: CSVVEHTGELFF. CDR3 bases: TGCAGCGTTGTCGAGCACACCGGGGAGCTGTTTTTT.

The genes are TRBV6-1 and TRBJ1-5, with 8 bases identical to TRBD1. This CDR3 contains 14 residues. In germline, CDR1 is MNHNS, CDR2 SASEGT. Unmatched junction bases numbered 3, after V lost 2 bases and J lost 6 bases. The CDR3: CASSEQGASQPQHF. As DNA, the CDR3 is TGTGCCAGCAGTGAACAGGGGGCGAGTCAGCCCCAGCATTTT.

The chain recombines TRBV7-8 with TRBJ2-7, with a tentative D call TRBD2 (5 bases). Trimming pared 4 bases from V and 0 bases from J, leaving 10 bases between. This CDR3 has 14 residues. Germline V gives CDR1 SGHVS, CDR2 FQNEAQ. CDR3 protein: CASSSDFSSYEQYF. CDR3 bases: TGTGCCAGCAGCTCGGACTTTAGCTCCTACGAGCAGTACTTC.

The CDR3 DNA is TGTGCCAGCCCCCCGAGAGGGGGTTTCTCCTACGAGCAGTACTTC. Amino acids: CASPPRGGFSYEQYF. The chain has TRBV28 and TRBJ2-7, with D perhaps matching TRBD1 (6 bases). The germline V gene has CDR1 MDHEN and CDR2 SYDVKM. The CDR3 is 15 amino acids. The V end lost 8 bases, the J end lost 0 bases, and 17 bases lay between the germline ends.

This clone appeared a single time. The chain combines TRBV7-9 with TRBJ2-5; 15 bases are a match to TRBD2. Germline values: CDR1 SEHNR, CDR2 FQNEAQ (reference sequence). V shed 5 bases, J shed 2 bases, and the junction held 3 bases outside the gene matches. This CDR3 has 16 amino acids. In DNA form, the CDR3 reads TGTGCCAGCAGCCAAGGACTAGCGGGAGGGCAAGAGACCCAGTACTTC. Its translation is CASSQGLAGGQETQYF.

In its sample, this clone was seen once. This chain uses TRBV11-2 with TRBJ2-5; D uncertain. The CDR3 covers 14 residues. Germline CDR1 is SGHAT and CDR2 is FQNNGV. The V end lost 5 bases, the J end lost 7 bases, and 17 bases lay between the germline ends. Written as DNA, the CDR3 is TGTGCCAGCAGCGTCGAGGATTTGGTTGCGACCCAGTACTTC. Its protein product is CASSVEDLVATQYF.

The chain is built from TRBV27 and TRBJ1-1; 7 bases fit TRBD1. The CDR3 length is 13 residues. CDR1 is MNHEY and CDR2 is SMNVEV in the germline V gene (reference sequence). Trimming removed 6 bases from V and 4 bases from J; junction bases left unmatched: 5. The CDR3 sequence: CASRPGQLTEAFF. The CDR3 DNA reads TGTGCCAGCAGACCGGGACAGCTCACTGAAGCTTTCTTT.

V is TRBV5-1 and J is TRBJ1-1; D gene ambiguous. Germline V gives CDR1 SGHRS, CDR2 YFSETQ. V dropped 0 bases and J dropped 5 bases, with 17 bases sitting between them. This CDR3 spans 16 amino acids. The CDR3 spells CASSLVSSGVHTEAFF. The DNA for the CDR3 is TGCGCCAGCAGCTTGGTATCCTCGGGTGTTCATACTGAAGCTTTCTTT.

The chain employs TRBV27 and TRBJ1-1; no firm D call. CDR1 is MNHEY and CDR2 is SMNVEV in the germline V gene (reference sequence). The CDR3 loop spans 13 amino acids. V was shortened by 8 bases and J by 1 base, with 11 bases between the two germline ends. The CDR3 protein is CASARRANTEAFF. CDR3 bases: TGTGCCAGCGCACGGAGAGCGAACACTGAAGCTTTCTTT.

CDR3 protein: CASSPQFFGTRDTEAFF. The CDR3 nucleotides read TGTGCCAGCTCACCTCAATTTTTCGGGACTCGGGACACTGAAGCTTTCTTT. This chain connects TRBV18 to TRBJ1-1; TRBD1 is a possible D gene (5 bases). Germline CDR1 is KGHSH and CDR2 is LQKENI. Between the trimmed V and J ends, which lost 3 bases and 3 bases, there was a span of 20 bases. This CDR3 contains 17 residues.

The chain uses TRBV27 and TRBJ2-6; 8 positions match TRBD2. Looked up from germline, CDR1 is MNHEY and CDR2 is SMNVEV (reference sequence). The CDR3 extends over 17 amino acids. With V trimmed by 2 bases and J by 0 bases, 3 bases remained unmatched. CDR3 protein: CASSLLAGSSGANVLTF. DNA of the CDR3: TGTGCCAGCAGTTTACTAGCGGGTAGCTCTGGGGCCAACGTCCTGACTTTC.

The chain is built from TRBV29-1 and TRBJ1-2; 9 bases match TRBD1. Germline CDR1 SQVTM, CDR2 ANQGSEA. The CDR3 is 13 residues long. The V segment lost 6 bases and the J segment 3 bases; nucleotides outside the gene matches: 5. The CDR3: CSVAQGADYGYTF. CDR3 bases: TGCAGCGTAGCACAGGGGGCAGACTATGGCTACACCTTC. Full variable domain (outside the CDR3, taken from reference TRBV29-1 and TRBJ1-2): SAVISQKPSRDICQRGTSLTIQCQVDSQVTMMFWYRQQPGQSLTLIATANQGSEATYESGFVIDKFPISRPNLTFSTLTVSNMSPEDSSIYLCSVAQGADYGYTFGSGTRLTVV.

The rearrangement links TRBV7-2 to TRBJ2-1; D possibly corresponds to TRBD2 (5 bases). The CDR3 consists of 14 residues. Germline loops: CDR1 SGHTA, CDR2 FQGNSA. The V end was cut by 5 bases, the J end by 3 bases, with 11 bases between. CDR3 coding DNA: TGTGCCAGCAGCCCCAGCGGAGGCTACAATGAGCAGTTCTTC. Its translation is CASSPSGGYNEQFF.

The chain uses TRBV7-2 and TRBJ1-1; D remains unclear. CDR1 and CDR2 from the germline V gene are SGHTA and FQGNSA. The CDR3 sequence is 13 residues long. The ends were cut back, 2 bases at V and 1 base at J, with 5 bases in the middle. The CDR3 DNA reads TGTGCCAGCAGCTTACAGAAGAACACTGAAGCTTTCTTT. It codes for CASSLQKNTEAFF.

This chain links TRBV7-9 with TRBJ1-2; 7 bases agree with TRBD1. Trimming took 2 bases from V and 4 from J; bases not matched to a gene: 7. Germline assignment: CDR1 SEHNR and CDR2 FQNEAQ (reference sequence). The CDR3 covers 15 residues. CDR3 DNA sequence: TGTGCCAGCAGCTTATTCAAAGGGGGCAGCTATGGCTACACCTTC. This codes for CASSLFKGGSYGYTF.

This rearrangement joins TRBV9 to TRBJ2-2; D might be TRBD1 (5 bases). Germline loops: CDR1 SGDLS, CDR2 YYNGEE. V was shortened by 0 bases and J by 0 bases, with 9 bases between the two germline ends. The CDR3 covers 16 residues. The CDR3 reads CASSVGAGTNTGELFF. DNA for the CDR3: TGTGCCAGCAGCGTAGGGGCAGGGACGAACACCGGGGAGCTGTTTTTT.

The rearrangement links TRBV7-4 to TRBJ2-7; TRBD1 agrees at 7 bases. Losses at the gene ends were 6 bases for V and 6 bases for J; bases not matched to a gene: 11. Per germline, CDR1 SGHVT and CDR2 SQSDAQ. This CDR3 has 14 amino acids. In nucleotides, the CDR3 is TGTGCCAGCAGTAGACAGGGAGCCCACTGCGAGCAGTACTTC. This translates into CASSRQGAHCEQYF.

This chain links TRBV19 with TRBJ2-1, with 9 positions matching TRBD2. V shed 6 bases and J 6 bases; nucleotides not matched to a gene: 9. The CDR3 has 15 residues. The germline gives CDR1 LNHDA, CDR2 SQIVND (reference sequence). As DNA, the CDR3 is TGTGCCAGTAGACGCGAAGGAGCGGGAGGCAATGAGCAGTTCTTC. Its protein product is CASRREGAGGNEQFF. The whole variable domain, remainder taken from reference TRBV19 and TRBJ2-1, is DGGITQSPKYLFRKEGQNVTLSCEQNLNHDAMYWYRQDPGQGLRLIYYSQIVNDFQKGDIAEGYSVSREKKESFPLTVTSAQKNPTAFYLCASRREGAGGNEQFFGPGTRLTVL.

This chain connects TRBV27 to TRBJ2-7, with 10 bases matching TRBD2. This CDR3 has 16 amino acids. CDR1 MNHEY and CDR2 SMNVEV come from the germline V gene (reference sequence). Germline trimming cut 6 bases from V and 0 bases from J; bases unmatched to any gene: 8. The CDR3 loop is CASRKRSSGSSYEQYF. In DNA, the CDR3 is TGTGCCAGCAGAAAACGATCTAGCGGGAGCTCCTACGAGCAGTACTTC.

This chain links TRBV28 with TRBJ2-2; 7 bases are shared with TRBD1. The V gene's germline CDR1 is MDHEN and CDR2 SYDVKM. V lost 5 bases to trimming and J lost 1 base; unmatched junction nucleotides: 4. This CDR3 has 15 amino acids. The CDR3: CASSLRTGNTGELFF. CDR3 DNA sequence: TGTGCCAGCAGTCTCCGGACAGGGAACACCGGGGAGCTGTTTTTT.